This T cell receptor (beta chain) was retrieved from a study of T cell changes during pregnancy in multiple sclerosis. Germline V lookup: CDR1 SGHDN, CDR2 FVKESK. The ends were cut back, 0 bases at V and 4 bases at J, with 9 bases in the middle. The CDR3 totals 14 residues. Method: immunoSEQ multiplex PCR; TCRdb's copy keeps in-frame clones and lacks some. The sample records 40,000 to 45,000 clones, 90% being singletons. Sequences were derived from CD8+ T cells from peripheral blood mononuclear cells, sampled in the third trimester of pregnancy. The receptor's source is a female donor with multiple sclerosis, enrolled in a pregnancy study. The genes are TRBV14 and TRBJ2-5, with D perhaps TRBD1 (6 bases). The CDR3 bases are TGTGCCAGCAGCCAAGACGTAGGGGGAGAGACCCAGTACTTC. Protein: CASSQDVGGETQYF.